Listed below are T cell receptor beta chains from one sample, sequenced in a study of cytomegalovirus exposure and HLA in healthy donors. The data were produced by immunoSEQ multiplex PCR, yet TCRdb's version contains in-frame clones alone and is incomplete. Its listing shows more than 100,000 clones. The specimen was PBMCs. The receptors were sampled from a man aged 18-30 years in good health and CMV-seronegative. CDR3s include the opening cysteine and the closing phenylalanine or tryptophan. Fields, in order: J gene, V gene, D gene, CDR3 protein, CDR3 DNA. The D gene is left open where the match is weak.

j_call: TRBJ2-7
v_call: TRBV9
d_call: TRBD2
cdr3_aa: CASSPDPGLASYEQYF
cdr3_nt: TGTGCCAGCAGTCCTGACCCGGGACTAGCTAGCTACGAGCAGTACTTC

j_call: TRBJ2-2
v_call: TRBV5-1
d_call: TRBD2
cdr3_aa: CASSPPLAGGPGTGELFF
cdr3_nt: TGCGCCAGCAGCCCTCCTCTAGCGGGGGGGCCGGGCACCGGGGAGCTGTTTTTT

j_call: TRBJ2-7
v_call: TRBV6-5
d_call: TRBD1
cdr3_aa: CASSYKGAVLEQYF
cdr3_nt: TGTGCCAGCAGCTATAAGGGGGCTGTACTCGAGCAGTACTTC

j_call: TRBJ1-5
v_call: TRBV28
d_call: TRBD1
cdr3_aa: CASITGTGLDRSQPQHF
cdr3_nt: TGTGCCAGCATCACGGGGACAGGGTTGGATAGGAGCCAGCCCCAGCATTTT

j_call: TRBJ1-5
v_call: TRBV6-5
d_call: TRBD1
cdr3_aa: CASSRQGRSNQPQHF
cdr3_nt: TGTGCCAGCAGCCGACAGGGAAGGAGCAATCAGCCCCAGCATTTT

j_call: TRBJ2-1
v_call: TRBV9
d_call: .
cdr3_aa: CASSPPSVAYNEQFF
cdr3_nt: TGTGCCAGCAGCCCTCCTTCGGTAGCTTACAATGAGCAGTTCTTC

j_call: TRBJ1-1
v_call: TRBV19
d_call: .
cdr3_aa: CASSMMASNTEAFF
cdr3_nt: TGTGCCAGTAGTATGATGGCCTCGAACACTGAAGCTTTCTTT

j_call: TRBJ2-1
v_call: TRBV5-1
d_call: .
cdr3_aa: CASSLQPGDNEQFF
cdr3_nt: TGCGCCAGCAGCTTGCAGCCGGGGGACAATGAGCAGTTCTTC

j_call: TRBJ2-7
v_call: TRBV7-9
d_call: TRBD2
cdr3_aa: CASNGYRGGSSYEQYF
cdr3_nt: TGTGCCAGCAACGGGTATAGAGGCGGGAGTTCCTACGAGCAGTACTTC

j_call: TRBJ1-4
v_call: TRBV2
d_call: .
cdr3_aa: CASRNGLNEKLFF
cdr3_nt: TGTGCCAGCAGAAACGGTCTAAATGAAAAACTGTTTTTT

j_call: TRBJ2-3
v_call: TRBV2
d_call: .
cdr3_aa: CASRGTFTDTQYF
cdr3_nt: TGTGCCAGCAGGGGGACTTTCACAGATACGCAGTATTTT

j_call: TRBJ1-5
v_call: TRBV6-1
d_call: .
cdr3_aa: CASSRTDYSNQPQHF
cdr3_nt: TGTGCCAGCAGCAGGACAGATTATAGCAATCAGCCCCAGCATTTT

j_call: TRBJ1-2
v_call: TRBV28
d_call: .
cdr3_aa: CASSFDKNYGYTF
cdr3_nt: TGTGCCAGCAGTTTCGACAAGAACTATGGCTACACCTTC

j_call: TRBJ1-1
v_call: TRBV6-5
d_call: .
cdr3_aa: CASRGGDGRRTEAFF
cdr3_nt: TGTGCCAGCAGGGGGGGGGACGGGAGGCGAACTGAAGCTTTCTTT

j_call: TRBJ1-2
v_call: TRBV25-1
d_call: TRBD1
cdr3_aa: CASSESRGQGYGYTF
cdr3_nt: TGTGCCAGCAGTGAATCAAGGGGACAGGGATATGGCTACACCTTC

j_call: TRBJ2-7
v_call: TRBV15
d_call: .
cdr3_aa: CATSSLLASEQYF
cdr3_nt: TGTGCCACCAGCAGTCTTTTGGCTTCCGAGCAGTACTTC

j_call: TRBJ2-7
v_call: TRBV7-9
d_call: TRBD1
cdr3_aa: CASSLETGSSYEQYF
cdr3_nt: TGTGCCAGCAGCTTAGAGACAGGGAGCTCCTACGAGCAGTACTTC

j_call: TRBJ1-3
v_call: TRBV6-6
d_call: TRBD1
cdr3_aa: CAVRGLGNTIYF
cdr3_nt: TGTGCCGTGAGGGGGCTAGGAAACACCATATATTTT

j_call: TRBJ2-7
v_call: TRBV5-1
d_call: .
cdr3_aa: CASSLFRVPDEQYF
cdr3_nt: TGCGCCAGCAGCTTGTTCAGGGTGCCGGACGAGCAGTACTTC

j_call: TRBJ2-7
v_call: TRBV29-1
d_call: .
cdr3_aa: CSVLTGPYEQYF
cdr3_nt: TGCAGCGTTTTGACAGGCCCCTACGAGCAGTACTTC

j_call: TRBJ2-5
v_call: TRBV7-3
d_call: TRBD2
cdr3_aa: CASSLRGAGETQYF
cdr3_nt: TGTGCCAGCAGCTTAAGGGGAGCGGGGGAGACCCAGTACTTC

j_call: TRBJ1-2
v_call: TRBV29-1
d_call: TRBD1
cdr3_aa: CSAEGQGARSNYGYTF
cdr3_nt: TGCAGCGCCGAGGGTCAGGGGGCTAGATCTAACTATGGCTACACCTTC

j_call: TRBJ2-1
v_call: TRBV4-1
d_call: .
cdr3_aa: CASSHLERNEQFF
cdr3_nt: TGCGCCAGCAGCCACCTAGAGCGTAATGAGCAGTTCTTC

j_call: TRBJ1-1
v_call: TRBV18
d_call: .
cdr3_aa: CASSPGRVDNTEAFF
cdr3_nt: TGTGCCAGCTCACCAGGCAGGGTTGATAACACTGAAGCTTTCTTT

j_call: TRBJ1-3
v_call: TRBV7-3
d_call: TRBD1
cdr3_aa: CASSANRGRAPIYF
cdr3_nt: TGTGCCAGCAGCGCCAACAGGGGACGGGCGCCCATATATTTT

j_call: TRBJ1-2
v_call: TRBV4-1
d_call: TRBD1
cdr3_aa: CASSNQIAGGDGYTF
cdr3_nt: TGCGCCAGCAGCAACCAAATCGCAGGGGGCGATGGCTACACCTTC

j_call: TRBJ1-2
v_call: TRBV9
d_call: TRBD1
cdr3_aa: CASSPGTGGVLGYTF
cdr3_nt: TGTGCCAGCAGCCCAGGGACAGGGGGCGTCTTAGGCTACACCTTC